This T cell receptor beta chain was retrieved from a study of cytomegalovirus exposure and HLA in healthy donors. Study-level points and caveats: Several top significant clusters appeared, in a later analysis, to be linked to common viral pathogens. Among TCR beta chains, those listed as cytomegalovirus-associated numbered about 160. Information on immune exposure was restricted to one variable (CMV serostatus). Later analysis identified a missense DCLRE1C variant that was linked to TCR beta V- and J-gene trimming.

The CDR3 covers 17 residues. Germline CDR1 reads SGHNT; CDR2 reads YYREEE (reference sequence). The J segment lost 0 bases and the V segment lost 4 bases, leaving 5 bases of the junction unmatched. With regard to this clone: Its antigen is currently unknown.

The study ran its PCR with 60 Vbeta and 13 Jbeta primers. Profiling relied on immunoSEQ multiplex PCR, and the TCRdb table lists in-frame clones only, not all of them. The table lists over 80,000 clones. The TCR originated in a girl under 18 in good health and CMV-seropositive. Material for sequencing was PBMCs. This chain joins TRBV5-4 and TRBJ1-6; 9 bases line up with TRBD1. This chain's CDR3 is CASSGGTGFSYNSPLHF. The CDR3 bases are TGTGCCAGCAGCGGCGGGACAGGGTTCTCCTATAATTCACCCCTCCACTTT.